This TCR beta chain was sequenced in a study of blood T cell repertoires in COVID-19. Study summary: Samples of COVID-19 (acute and convalescent) were obtained from the United States, Italy and Spain. The analysed material was cDNA or gDNA that came from T cells, B-cell-depleted T cells, or PBMCs.

This clone is a singleton in its sample. This table comes from immunoSEQ multiplex PCR, and its TCRdb copy is limited to in-frame clones, with some not included. This sample has hundreds of thousands of clones, with approximately 80% found just once. V lost 2 bases to trimming and J lost 0 bases, with 7 bases between them. Germline lookup yields CDR1 LGHDT and CDR2 YNNKEL (reference sequence). This CDR3 has 14 residues. The sample consisted of peripheral blood. This receptor was taken from a woman of 80 years or more with COVID-19, enrolled during active disease. The chain has TRBV3-1 (or the pseudogene TRBV3-2) and TRBJ1-1; unclear D gene. The CDR3 reads CASSQQVMNTEAFF. The DNA for the CDR3 is TGTGCCAGCAGCCAACAGGTCATGAACACTGAAGCTTTCTTT.